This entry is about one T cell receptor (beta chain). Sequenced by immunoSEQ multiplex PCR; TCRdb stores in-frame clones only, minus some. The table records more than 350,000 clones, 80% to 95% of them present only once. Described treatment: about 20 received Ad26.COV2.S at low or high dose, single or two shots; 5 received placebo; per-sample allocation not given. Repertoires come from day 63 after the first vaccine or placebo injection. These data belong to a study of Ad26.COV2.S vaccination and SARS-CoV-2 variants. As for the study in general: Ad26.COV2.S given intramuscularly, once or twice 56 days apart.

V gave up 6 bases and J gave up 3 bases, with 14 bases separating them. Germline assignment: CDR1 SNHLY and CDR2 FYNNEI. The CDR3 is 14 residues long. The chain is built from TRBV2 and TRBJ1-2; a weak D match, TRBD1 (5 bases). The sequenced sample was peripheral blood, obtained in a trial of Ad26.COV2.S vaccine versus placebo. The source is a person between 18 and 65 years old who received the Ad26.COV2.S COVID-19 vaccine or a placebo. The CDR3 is CASSTEGNHYGYTF. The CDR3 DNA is TGTGCCAGCAGCACAGAGGGGAATCACTATGGCTACACCTTC.